This T cell receptor beta chain was identified during a study of cytomegalovirus exposure and HLA in healthy donors (dated by TCRdb to the late 2010s). For the study in its entirety: An earlier analysis of roughly 610 of the donors reported about 300 Gb of sequence data and 95 million to 130 million unique TCR beta sequences obtained from roughly 170 million T cells. Rather than using new phenotypic data, the later analysis identified candidate immune exposures from TCR beta sequences and from how often those sequences occurred across donors. The aim of the study was to test whether cataloging public T cell receptors could identify signatures of past pathogen exposure. The genetic ancestry cluster associated with self-reported Caucasian donors included about 81% of the 398 genotyped donors. The number of typed donors differed by locus: about 620-640 for A, B, C, DRB1 and DQB1; roughly 510 for DQA1; 606 for DPA1; and 400 to 480 for DPB1. To predict cytomegalovirus infection status, the study brought together high-throughput TCR immunosequencing, statistical association of individual TCRs with disease status, and machine learning. An early release that covered 500 to 800 HLA-typed donors contained approximately 290 gigabases of sequencing data and about 93 million unique TCR sequences. An earlier analysis of 500 to 750 of the donors applied high-throughput TCR beta sequencing to assess whether each TCR beta V gene segment acted as functional or pseudogenic. Both class I and class II loci were covered by HLA typing, at four-digit resolution. Because of strong linkage in the cohort, a few DR-DQ haplotypes were treated as single units for association and clustering. Genome-wide SNP genotypes for about three fifths of the roughly 670 donors were used in a later genetic analysis, which treated that subset as a discovery cohort. Alongside the repertoire data, information on donor age, sex, ethnicity and CMV serostatus was compiled. The study profiled the T cell repertoires of under 850 subjects by immunosequencing and related them to cytomegalovirus serostatus. On average, 235,054 unique TCR beta nucleotide sequences were sequenced per donor among about 400 genotyped donors of the cohort, with roughly 18% of those sequences being non-productive. Every discovery cohort repertoire had been produced on one sequencing platform. To study patterns of TCR occurrence, a later analysis re-analyzed previously published TCR beta repertoires from around 660 donors and added high-resolution HLA genotyping. In addition to the first cohort of 666 subjects, a separate validation cohort of 130 or so different subjects was used. The study at large found these results: Across donors, most TCR sequences were observed very rarely, whereas some public TCRs were present in many individuals. The cohort was sequenced for TCR beta chains only, and without alpha or paired-chain data the features that could be detected were limited. Immune exposure information for the cohort was limited to CMV serostatus. The classifier was reported to diagnose cytomegalovirus status with high specificity and sensitivity in both the original and validation cohorts. Linkage disequilibrium might explain the correlated functional status among segregating V segments, but an unknown experimental factor could not be excluded. Three of the identified cytomegalovirus-associated TCR beta chains were confirmed in vitro to be specific for cytomegalovirus antigens. According to a later analysis, most CMV-associated TCR beta chains appeared to be HLA-restricted, and the HLA associations seemed to be driven largely by CMV exposure. A cluster of highly shared sequence variants was judged likely to be a technical artifact of the sequencing pipeline. In a later analysis, TCR association rates were found to vary across HLA loci, with the most associated TCRs seen for DRB1 alleles and the fewest for HLA-C alleles. A later genetic analysis reported fewer N-insertions in productive TCRs among donors in an Asian-associated ancestry cluster than the roughly 620-donor mean. When HLA alleles, especially DR and DQ, strongly co-occurred, attributing TCR associations to individual alleles was difficult. Because counts were too low, 15 to 20 rarely observed V segments, including chromosome 9 orphons, were left out of the earlier analysis of approximately 500 of the donors. A further reported finding was that TCR beta sequences accurately predicted the HLA-A and HLA-B alleles for most subjects in the first cohort. An association between a missense DCLRE1C variant and V-gene and J-gene trimming of TCR beta chains was found in a later genetic analysis and replicated in an independent cohort. HLA typing was unavailable for some donors at each locus, so association tests used only the typed subset. According to the authors, the approach could potentially be generalized to other disease states and immunological phenotypes. Several of the top co-occurrence clusters appeared to be linked to parvovirus B19, influenza, CMV and Epstein-Barr virus, according to a later analysis. The study gave a list of 150 to 200 TCR beta chains associated with cytomegalovirus. In a later analysis, HLA-associated TCR beta chains were found to be more clonally expanded and to have lower generation probabilities than equally common non-associated chains. Roughly uniform sequencing depth across donors was assumed in presence/absence analyses, although this assumption may not hold. In an earlier analysis of about 540 of the donors, most TCR beta V segments were observed in productive rearrangements about 87% or about 30% of the time, broadly matching IMGT annotations. Specific HLA alleles were associated with roughly 16,000 TCR beta sequences at a false discovery rate of 0.05 in a later analysis.

Library method: the immunoSEQ multiplex PCR assay. For the multiplex PCR, a mixture combining 60 forward primers for TCR Vbeta segments and 13 reverse primers for TCR Jbeta segments was used. A multiplex PCR assay on genomic DNA amplified the CDR3 region of rearranged TCR beta genes. The amplified TCR beta libraries were sequenced on the Illumina HiSeq System as 87-base-pair reads. From the authors' description of their analysis: A later analysis tallied 75 million to 85 million unique TCR beta chains across the 666 repertoires, and approximately 12 million of those chains were shared by two or more donors. Raw reads were error-corrected and collapsed into unique sequences by a nearest-neighbor algorithm in which closely related sequences were merged to remove PCR and sequencing errors. To assign V, D and J gene segments, CDR3 sequences were aligned to IMGT reference sequences. For a sequence to be retained, a match of at least six nucleotides was required to both a V gene segment and a J gene segment. A rearrangement was called productive if the CDR3 had no stop codons and remained in frame with V and J, and every other rearrangement was called non-productive. CDR3 was defined by IMGT convention, running from the second conserved V-encoded cysteine to the conserved J-encoded phenylalanine. Sequences without an unambiguous match to a single V gene segment were excluded from the earlier analysis of approximately 560 of the donors. An earlier analysis of fewer than 650 of the donors classified V segments as functional when productive rearrangements were above 56.7% and as segregating when the standard deviation between donors was above 5%. A statistical classification framework was built for diagnosing cytomegalovirus status from the catalog of TCR beta chain sequences. In a later analysis, TCR nucleotide sequences were compared against IMGT/GENE-DB human TR gene sequences so that V and J genes could be assigned. The TCRdist pipeline was used in a later analysis to assign CDR3 sequences and most-parsimonious VDJ recombination scenarios. In a later analysis, each TCR beta chain was defined by its CDR3 amino acid sequence together with its V-gene family, and reads lacking a unique V-gene family were excluded. As a way to deal with suspected cross-contamination and a sequencing artifact, a later analysis dropped 500 to 700 nucleotide sequences that were highly shared and had low generation probability. For each public chain, a later analysis derived a clonal expansion index from normalized ranks of inferred template counts within each repertoire. Generation probabilities in a later analysis came from a VDJ recombination model fitted to out-of-frame rearrangements, and those results were checked against IGoR. A later analysis scored TCR-TCR, TCR-HLA and TCR-CMV co-occurrence with hypergeometric tests, applying a repertoire-size bias correction to TCR pairs. False discovery rates were estimated in a later analysis by permuting HLA or CMV assignments 20 times. In a later analysis, co-occurring TCRs were grouped with DBSCAN, and TCRdist sequence similarity was added when clustering was performed within HLA-allele-positive subsets. Repertoires with fewer than 30,000 or more than 120,000 public chains, plus five repertoires with anomalous nucleotide sharing, were excluded from co-occurrence clustering. TCRdb stores this immuneACCESS table with in-frame sequences only. Part of the clones is absent; in the studies checked, under half of the shortfall reflects unresolved V genes, and no reason is known for the rest. V and J calls plus clone size are reproduced from that table; the DNA served to infer D and trimming. The sample table records over 150,000 clones; 68% of these occur just once. Roughly 1.4% of the sample rests with the top ten.

Comment on this clone: The target of this receptor is not known. The input lacks base qualities; no much larger clone sits a single base away.

The cohort consisted of approximately 670 healthy bone marrow donors. All cohort members were sampled while nominally healthy, although unrecorded immune exposures were likely present. The donor tested CMV seronegative, placing the donor among the 350 or so seronegative members of the cohort. A peripheral blood sample was provided by each donor, and peripheral blood mononuclear cells were used for TCR beta sequencing. Genomic DNA was extracted from the blood cell samples with the Qiagen DNeasy Blood Extraction Kit. The sequenced sample consisted of PBMCs. The origin of this receptor is a man aged 50 to 60 in good health and CMV-seronegative.

The sequenced DNA: TGTGCCAGCAGCTTAGTCCAGGTTGAAGGTGAAGCTTTCTTT. Its protein product is CASSLVQVEGEAFF. The sequence is built from TRBV7-9 and TRBJ1-1; the D gene is unclear. From a lookup of the germline V gene (reference sequence), CDR1 and CDR2 are SEHNR and FQNEAQ. The CDR3, cysteine through phenylalanine, is 14 amino acids long. Kept here is only the CDR3 DNA, which spans 42 bases and is read in frame from base 1. V sheds 1 base and J sheds 7 bases, leaving 13 bases between their ends.